Following are 8 T cell receptor beta chains from one sample sequenced in a study of blood T cell repertoires in COVID-19 (dated by TCRdb to the early 2020s). Library creation used the immunoSEQ multiplex PCR assay. TCRdb re-hosts the immuneACCESS table, in-frame sequences only. Its copies lack some clones; in the studies checked, an unresolved V gene accounts for under half of them, and the cause for the rest is not known. The sample contains about 320,000 clones, roughly 88% of them found a single time. Roughly 1.6% of the sample is in the top ten clones. The sequenced material came from peripheral blood. Receptors were obtained from a woman aged 45 to 65 with acute or convalescent COVID-19.

In nucleotides, the CDR3 is TGTGCCAGCTCACCTGCTAGCTTAGAGACCCAGTACTTC. This sequence encodes CASSPASLETQYF. The chain has TRBV18 and TRBJ2-5, with a weak D call TRBD2 (5 bases). The CDR3 consists of 13 residues. Deletions cut 3 bases from V and 4 bases from J, with 9 bases between. Looked up from germline, CDR1 is KGHSH and CDR2 is LQKENI.

This sequence joins TRBV6-5 and TRBJ2-1; weak D call: TRBD1 (6 bases). This CDR3 comprises 12 residues. CDR1 is MNHEY and CDR2 is SVGAGI in the germline V gene. Between the trimmed V and J ends, which lost 7 bases and 7 bases, there was a span of 11 bases. The CDR3, as DNA: TGTGCCAGCACACAGGGACGGAATGAGCAGTTCTTC. This encodes CASTQGRNEQFF.

V and J are TRBV30 and TRBJ2-7, with a weak D call TRBD2 (6 bases). Trimming cost V 4 bases and J 3 bases, with 10 bases left between them. The CDR3 loop spans 12 amino acids. The germline V gene encodes CDR1 GTSNPN and CDR2 SVGIG (reference sequence). DNA of the CDR3: TGTGCCTGGACCAATAGCGGCTACGAGCAGTACTTC. This sequence encodes CAWTNSGYEQYF.

J is TRBJ2-7 and V is TRBV19; weak D call: TRBD2 (6 bases). Germline V gene data show CDR1 as LNHDA and CDR2 as SQIVND (reference sequence). The CDR3 runs 14 residues. Deletions cut 7 bases from V and 1 base from J, with 14 bases between. Here the CDR3 reads CASKTGSGSYEQYF. The CDR3 DNA sequence: TGTGCCAGTAAAACCGGGAGTGGTTCCTACGAGCAGTACTTC.

This chain's CDR3 is CATAQVSYNEQFF. The CDR3 DNA reads as TGTGCCACCGCACAGGTATCCTACAATGAGCAGTTCTTC. The chain recombines TRBV24-1 with TRBJ2-1; D might be TRBD1 (5 bases). Germline V gene sequence: CDR1 KGHDR, CDR2 SFDVKD. The germline V and J ends were trimmed by 9 bases and 1 base, with 9 bases remaining between them. There are 13 residues in the CDR3.

The chain employs TRBV5-1 and TRBJ2-3; the D gene is possibly TRBD2 (6 bases). The CDR3 totals 15 residues. Germline CDR1 SGHRS, CDR2 YFSETQ. V was pared by 5 bases and J by 1 base, with 14 bases between. The DNA for the CDR3 is TGCGCCAGCAGTGGTAGCGGACCCGGCACAGATACGCAGTATTTT. It specifies CASSGSGPGTDTQYF.

The rearrangement uses TRBV24-1 and TRBJ2-1; 8 bases line up with TRBD2. V shed 4 bases, J shed 3 bases, and the junction held 13 bases outside the gene matches. The CDR3 is made up of 18 amino acids. From germline, CDR1 is KGHDR and CDR2 SFDVKD. The CDR3 is CATSDPNFTSGLYNEQFF. CDR3 in DNA: TGTGCCACCAGTGACCCTAACTTTACTAGCGGCCTCTACAATGAGCAGTTCTTC.

This CDR3 reads CASRPGLARSYEQYF. CDR3 bases: TGTGCCAGCAGGCCTGGACTAGCGCGCTCCTACGAGCAGTACTTC. The chain has TRBV7-2 and TRBJ2-7; 9 bases align to TRBD2. The germline V gene has CDR1 SGHTA and CDR2 FQGNSA. The junction had 6 bases not matched to a gene; V was cut back by 6 bases and J by 0 bases. The CDR3 runs 15 residues.